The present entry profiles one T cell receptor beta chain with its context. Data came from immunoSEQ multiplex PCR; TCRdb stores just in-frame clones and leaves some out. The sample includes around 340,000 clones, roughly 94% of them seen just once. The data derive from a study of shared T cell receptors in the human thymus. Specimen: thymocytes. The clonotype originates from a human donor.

DNA for the CDR3: TGTGCCAGCAAGCAGTTTATTACAGGGGGTAGAAATCCGAGCTCCTACAATGAGCAGTTCTTC. Amino acids: CASKQFITGGRNPSSYNEQFF. The chain links TRBV27 to TRBJ2-1; 8 bases align to TRBD1. Germline V gene sequence: CDR1 MNHEY, CDR2 SMNVEV (reference sequence). V trimming: 7 bases; J trimming: 0 bases; junction bases outside the gene matches: 23. The CDR3 loop spans 21 amino acids.